Presented here are 25 T cell receptor beta chains from one specimen sequenced in a study of beta chain features in type 1 diabetes (dated 2018 in TCRdb). The research as a whole found: Type 1 diabetes patients showed a moderate but significant shortening of TCRB CDR3 length in all four CD4+ subsets.

Preparation of the library involved the immunoSEQ multiplex PCR assay. The entire amount of isolated RNA was reverse transcribed using the High Capacity cDNA Reverse Transcription Kit, so the sequenced TCRB transcripts were expressed ones. TCRdb took this table from immuneACCESS and kept in-frame rearrangements with V and J called. Such tables lack part of the clones; where checked against another copy, unresolved V genes explain under half of the gap, and the rest is unexplained. The sample profile shows 140,000 to 150,000 clones; 13% of them were found once. The top ten clones comprise 1.3% of the sample. For these TCRs, the target antigens are not known. The sample consisted of central memory CD4+ T cells from blood. These receptors all stem from a man aged 18 to 29 with type 1 diabetes.

This clone was seen repeatedly, ten times or more. The chain recombines TRBV10-1 with TRBJ2-3; D gene uncertain. The CDR3 consists of 14 residues. Trimming removed 7 bases from V and 0 bases from J, with 11 bases in between. CDR1 and CDR2 from the germline V gene are WNHNN and SYGVQD (reference sequence). CDR3 sequence reads: CASKSTSSTDTQYF. The CDR3 nucleotides are TGCGCCAGCAAAAGTACCTCTAGCACAGATACGCAGTATTTT.

The chain is built from TRBV28 and TRBJ1-5, with a possible D match to TRBD1 (6 bases). Trimming pared 3 bases from V and 5 bases from J, leaving 17 bases between. CDR1 MDHEN and CDR2 SYDVKM come from the germline V gene. This CDR3 has 16 amino acids. DNA of the CDR3: TGTGCCAGCAGTTTGGCGTGGGGGGCGCCGGATCAGCCCCAGCATTTT. It codes for CASSLAWGAPDQPQHF.

This clone appeared a few times. The chain couples TRBV5-4 to TRBJ2-4, with D possibly matching TRBD2 (6 bases). V was trimmed by 2 bases and J by 4 bases, leaving 10 bases between them. The CDR3 runs 14 residues. From germline, CDR1 is SGHNT and CDR2 YYREEE (reference sequence). The CDR3 loop reads CASSFTGEKNIQYF. The CDR3, as DNA: TGTGCCAGCAGCTTTACGGGGGAGAAAAACATTCAGTACTTC.

Ten or more counts support this clone. J is TRBJ2-4 and V is TRBV7-9; D ambiguous. Trimming left V 5 bases short and J 13 bases short, with 9 bases between. The germline V gene has CDR1 SEHNR and CDR2 FQNEAQ (reference sequence). This CDR3 region has 10 residues. The CDR3 nucleotides are TGTGCCAGCAGCCCAGAAGACCAGTACTTC. Its protein is CASSPEDQYF. Using reference TRBV7-9 and TRBJ2-4 for the parts outside the CDR3, the full variable domain is DTGVSQNPRHKITKRGQNVTFRCDPISEHNRLYWYRQTLGQGPEFLTYFQNEAQLEKSRLLSDRFSAERPKGSFSTLEIQRTEQGDSAMYLCASSPEDQYFGAGTRLSVL.

This clone was seen a handful of times. V and J are TRBV2 and TRBJ2-5; TRBD1 matches 8 bases. Germline V gene data show CDR1 as SNHLY and CDR2 as FYNNEI. The CDR3 has 14 amino acids. Trimming removed 4 bases from V and 6 bases from J; junction bases left unmatched: 7. The CDR3 region is CASSAQGDGKTQYF. The DNA of the CDR3 is TGTGCCAGCAGTGCACAGGGGGACGGCAAGACCCAGTACTTC.

This clone came up a few times. The chain employs TRBV5-4 and TRBJ2-4; 9 nucleotides match TRBD1. This CDR3 region has 17 residues. The germline V gene encodes CDR1 SGHNT and CDR2 YYREEE (reference sequence). V lost 0 bases and J lost 0; bases outside the gene matches: 4. CDR3 in amino acids: CASSLDGTGIAKNIQYF. CDR3 sequence (DNA): TGTGCCAGCAGCTTGGATGGGACAGGGATAGCCAAAAACATTCAGTACTTC.

This clone was observed a few times. The chain has TRBV28 and TRBJ2-3; perhaps TRBD2 as D (7 bases). Germline values: CDR1 MDHEN, CDR2 SYDVKM. This CDR3 has 14 amino acids. The ends were cut back, 9 bases at V and 2 bases at J, with 15 bases in the middle. CDR3 sequence: CASRGGAPTDTQYF. The CDR3 coding sequence is TGTGCCAGTCGTGGGGGGGCCCCCACAGATACGCAGTATTTT.

This clone has only a few counts. This chain joins TRBV7-9 and TRBJ2-3; 10 bases agree with TRBD2. After removal of 5 bases from V and 0 bases from J, the junction contained 8 bases not matched to a gene. Germline lookup yields CDR1 SEHNR and CDR2 FQNEAQ (reference sequence). The CDR3 is made up of 17 amino acids. This CDR3 reads CASSPLVAGGSTDTQYF. The CDR3 DNA reads TGTGCCAGCAGCCCTCTCGTAGCGGGGGGTAGCACAGATACGCAGTATTTT.

In this sample, this clone turned up a few times. The J gene is TRBJ2-1, the V gene TRBV30; D is ambiguous. Germline V gene sequence: CDR1 GTSNPN, CDR2 SVGIG (reference sequence). V was shortened by 3 bases and J by 7 bases, with 16 bases between the two germline ends. This CDR3 has 14 residues. The CDR3 region has the DNA TGTGCCTGGAGCATAGATAGCAGTGGGAATGAGCAGTTCTTC. Protein sequence: CAWSIDSSGNEQFF.

This clone appeared a few times. The rearrangement links TRBV6-6 to TRBJ2-7, with D tentatively TRBD1 (5 bases). Looked up from germline, CDR1 is MNHNY and CDR2 is SVGAGI (reference sequence). This CDR3 has 12 amino acids. V was trimmed by 7 bases and J by 5 bases, leaving 12 bases between them. CDR3 region: CASNSPGNEQYF. Written as DNA, the CDR3 is TGTGCCAGCAATTCCCCAGGGAACGAGCAGTACTTC.

To note about this clone: Other DNA variants within this sample encode the same CDR3. The chain is built from TRBV9 and TRBJ2-5; the D call may be TRBD1 or TRBD2 (6 bases each). The V end lost 0 bases, the J end lost 1 base, and 7 bases lay between the germline ends. Germline V lookup: CDR1 SGDLS, CDR2 YYNGEE. CDR3 length: 14 residues. The CDR3 DNA follows: TGTGCCAGCAGCGTAGGGGGGGCCCAAGAGACCCAGTACTTC. This encodes CASSVGGAQETQYF.

The rearrangement uses TRBV18 and TRBJ1-6; 11 bases are a match to TRBD1. V dropped 6 bases and J dropped 6; count of bases not matched to a gene: 7. The germline gives CDR1 KGHSH, CDR2 LQKENI. The CDR3 extends over 16 amino acids. The CDR3 nucleotides read TGTGCCAGCTCGCCGGGACAGGGGGTGCGTAATTCACCCCTCCACTTT. Residues: CASSPGQGVRNSPLHF.

This chain links TRBV7-9 with TRBJ2-1; 9 bases line up with TRBD1. The CDR3 has 15 amino acids. In germline, CDR1 is SEHNR, CDR2 FQNEAQ (reference sequence). Germline trimming cut 5 bases from V and 6 bases from J; bases unmatched to any gene: 8. In DNA form, the CDR3 reads TGTGCCAGCAGCCCCCCCGGGACAGGGAGCAATGAGCAGTTCTTC. It is translated as CASSPPGTGSNEQFF.

The chain links TRBV5-1 to TRBJ1-6, with 10 bases aligning to TRBD1. The ends lost 4 bases at V and 9 bases at J; junction bases unmatched: 7. The CDR3 runs 15 residues. In germline, CDR1 is SGHRS, CDR2 YFSETQ. CDR3 region: CASSPYGTGASPLHF. The CDR3 nucleotides are TGCGCCAGCAGCCCTTACGGGACAGGGGCTTCACCCCTCCACTTT.

This clone was picked up a small number of times. The V gene is TRBV7-8, the J gene TRBJ1-6; D is uncertain. V shed 3 bases and J shed 0 bases, with 12 bases lying between them. Germline values: CDR1 SGHVS, CDR2 FQNEAQ. The CDR3 is 17 residues long. For the CDR3, the DNA is TGTGCCAGCAGCTTTTTCGGCGGGAGCTCCTATAATTCACCCCTCCACTTT. Translating gives CASSFFGGSSYNSPLHF.

This clone was counted only a few times. The chain recombines TRBV6-5 with TRBJ2-3; D unclear. The CDR3 is 15 residues long. Trimming shortened V by 0 bases and J by 0 bases, and 7 bases separated the two germline ends. Germline-derived CDR1 and CDR2 are MNHEY and SVGAGI. CDR3 DNA sequence: TGTGCCAGCAGTTACTCGATACGGAGCACAGATACGCAGTATTTT. Translated: CASSYSIRSTDTQYF.

This clone turned up a few times. The missing conserved phenylalanine or tryptophan at the end of this CDR3 makes a read error likely. No DNA is shown, since the ends of the CDR3 on it are uncertain; the CDR3 is the one TCRdb lists. The chain carries TRBV21-1 and TRBJ1-1; the D call TRBD1 from the table was never checked on the DNA. TRBV21-1 is recorded as a pseudogene. The CDR3 is 13 amino acids in total, end residues counted. This CDR3 reads CASSKDTGPTGLE.

This clone was seen only a few times. This chain uses TRBV5-1 with TRBJ2-7; possible D gene TRBD1, 5 bases. Germline CDR1 reads SGHRS; CDR2 reads YFSETQ. V lost 5 bases to trimming and J lost 0 bases, with 12 bases between them. This CDR3 has 14 residues. The CDR3 loop reads CASRVSTASYEQYF. The CDR3 DNA sequence: TGCGCCAGCAGGGTTTCGACAGCCTCCTACGAGCAGTACTTC. The full variable domain, its missing parts supplied by reference TRBV5-1 and TRBJ2-7, is KAGVTQTPRYLIKTRGQQVTLSCSPISGHRSVSWYQQTPGQGLQFLFEYFSETQRNKGNFPGRFSGRQFSNSRSEMNVSTLELGDSALYLCASRVSTASYEQYFGPGTRLTVT.

This clone was seen many times. V usage is TRBV19 and J usage is TRBJ1-2; 9 positions agree with TRBD1. Unmatched junction bases numbered 6, after V lost 6 bases and J lost 1 base. The CDR3 is 15 amino acids. CDR1 LNHDA and CDR2 SQIVND come from the germline V gene (reference sequence). DNA of the CDR3: TGTGCCAGTAGGCTGGGACAGGGATATAACTATGGCTACACCTTC. Translating it yields CASRLGQGYNYGYTF.

This clone has just a few counts. This sequence joins TRBV11-2 and TRBJ2-3; D may match TRBD1 or TRBD2 (5 bases each). V was shortened by 4 bases and J by 2 bases, with 10 bases between the two germline ends. Per germline, CDR1 SGHAT and CDR2 FQNNGV. The CDR3 runs 14 residues. In nucleotides, the CDR3 is TGTGCCAGCAGCTCGGGACCTGTCACAGATACGCAGTATTTT. It encodes CASSSGPVTDTQYF.

This chain links TRBV6-6 with TRBJ1-4, with D unclear. Trimming took off 4 bases at V and 5 bases at J, with 8 bases between the two ends. This CDR3 contains 13 residues. Germline V CDR1 and CDR2: MNHNY, SVGAGI (reference sequence). The CDR3 sequence is CASSSHQNEKLFF. The CDR3 coding sequence is TGTGCCAGCAGTTCCCACCAAAATGAAAAACTGTTTTTT.

This clone turned up a few times. This rearrangement joins TRBV15 to TRBJ1-2, with D tentatively TRBD1 (5 bases). Deletions cut 1 base from V and 2 bases from J, with 11 bases between. CDR3 length: 15 amino acids. CDR1 LNHNV and CDR2 YYDKDF come from the germline V gene (reference sequence). CDR3 region: CATSRVGGGNYGYTF. DNA for the CDR3: TGTGCCACCAGCAGAGTGGGGGGTGGGAACTATGGCTACACCTTC.

The table lists this clone with a few counts. The rearrangement links TRBV18 to TRBJ1-1, with 7 positions matching TRBD1. The CDR3 spans 14 residues. Germline values: CDR1 KGHSH, CDR2 LQKENI. V shed 4 bases, J shed 5 bases, and the junction held 7 bases outside the gene matches. In DNA form, the CDR3 reads TGTGCCAGCTCACAAGAGGGGGCGAGGACTGAAGCTTTCTTT. Translation: CASSQEGARTEAFF. The full variable domain, its missing parts supplied by reference TRBV18 and TRBJ1-1, is NAGVMQNPRHLVRRRGQEARLRCSPMKGHSHVYWYRQLPEEGLKFMVYLQKENIIDESGMPKERFSAEFPKEGPSILRIQQVVRGDSAAYFCASSQEGARTEAFFGQGTRLTVV.

This clone was counted a few times. The V and J genes are TRBV19 and TRBJ2-1, with D perhaps matching TRBD1 (5 bases). Trimming shortened V by 5 bases and J by 4 bases, and 15 bases separated the two germline ends. Germline CDR1 LNHDA, CDR2 SQIVND (reference sequence). The CDR3 is 15 amino acids. CDR3 sequence: CASSPSWQGYNEQFF. The CDR3 DNA reads as TGTGCCAGTAGTCCCAGCTGGCAGGGTTACAATGAGCAGTTCTTC.

The chain carries TRBV29-1 and TRBJ2-5; no definite D call. Trimming cost V 3 bases and J 3 bases, with 11 bases left between them. CDR1 and CDR2 (germline): SQVTM, ANQGSEA. This CDR3 contains 13 residues. CDR3 sequence (DNA): TGCAGCGTTGAGTGGAAGATGAAAGAGACCCAGTACTTC. Protein sequence: CSVEWKMKETQYF.